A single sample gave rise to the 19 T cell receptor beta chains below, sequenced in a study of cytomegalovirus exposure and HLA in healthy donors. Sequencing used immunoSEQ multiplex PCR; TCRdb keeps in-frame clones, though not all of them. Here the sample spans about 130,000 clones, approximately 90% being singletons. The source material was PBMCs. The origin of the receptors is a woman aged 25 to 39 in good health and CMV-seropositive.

The CDR3 sequence: CSVENRVYTEAFF. The CDR3 coding sequence is TGCAGCGTTGAAAACAGGGTTTACACTGAAGCTTTCTTT. This sequence joins TRBV29-1 and TRBJ1-1; D is possibly TRBD1 (6 bases). The V gene lost 2 bases and the J gene lost 3 bases, with 10 bases spanning the gap. The CDR3 is 13 amino acids. Germline lookup yields CDR1 SQVTM and CDR2 ANQGSEA.

CDR3 residues: CASSQGTNRGQETQYF. The CDR3 DNA is TGCGCCAGCAGCCAAGGAACAAACAGGGGGCAAGAGACCCAGTACTTC. The chain uses TRBV4-1 and TRBJ2-5; 8 positions agree with TRBD1. Germline-derived CDR1 and CDR2 are MGHRA and YSYEKL. The V and J ends lost 1 base and 2 bases, in that order; junction bases with no gene match: 6. The CDR3 sequence is 16 residues long.

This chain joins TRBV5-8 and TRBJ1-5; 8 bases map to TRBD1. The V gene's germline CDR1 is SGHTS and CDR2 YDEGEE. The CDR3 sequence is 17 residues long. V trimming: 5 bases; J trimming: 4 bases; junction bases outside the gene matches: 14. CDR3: CASSRQGNLIWNQPQHF. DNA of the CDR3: TGTGCCAGCAGTCGACAGGGGAACTTAATTTGGAATCAGCCCCAGCATTTT.

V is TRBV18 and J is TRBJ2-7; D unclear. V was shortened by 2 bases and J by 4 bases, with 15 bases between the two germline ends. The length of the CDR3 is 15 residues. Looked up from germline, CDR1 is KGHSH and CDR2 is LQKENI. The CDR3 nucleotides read TGTGCCAGCTCACCAGATAAAACTTCCGCATACGAGCAGTACTTC. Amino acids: CASSPDKTSAYEQYF.

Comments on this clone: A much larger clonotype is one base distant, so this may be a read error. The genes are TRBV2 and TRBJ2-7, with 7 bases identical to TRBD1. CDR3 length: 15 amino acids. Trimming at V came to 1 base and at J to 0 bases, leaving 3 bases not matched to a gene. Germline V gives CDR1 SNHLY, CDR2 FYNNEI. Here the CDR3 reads CASSEGSGGSYEQYF. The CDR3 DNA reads TGTGCCAGCAGTGAAGGGTCAGGGGGCTCCTACGAGCAGTACTTC. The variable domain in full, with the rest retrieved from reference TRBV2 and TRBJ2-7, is EPEVTQTPSHQVTQMGQEVILRCVPISNHLYFYWYRQILGQKVEFLVSFYNNEISEKSEIFDDQFSVERPDGSNFTLKIRSTKLEDSAMYFCASSEGSGGSYEQYFGPGTRLTVT.

The CDR3: CASSSYRGDNEQFF. CDR3 bases: TGTGCCAGCAGTTCCTACAGGGGAGACAATGAGCAGTTCTTC. The chain uses TRBV27 and TRBJ2-1; 7 nucleotides align to TRBD1. The V and J ends lost 4 bases and 5 bases, in that order; junction bases with no gene match: 5. This CDR3 is 14 amino acids long. Germline V CDR1 and CDR2: MNHEY, SMNVEV (reference sequence).

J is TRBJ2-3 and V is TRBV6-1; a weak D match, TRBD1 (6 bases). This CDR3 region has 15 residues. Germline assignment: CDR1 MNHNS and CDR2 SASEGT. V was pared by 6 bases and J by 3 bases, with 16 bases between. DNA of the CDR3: TGTGCCAGCAGAGTGACCAGGGGCAGGACAGATACGCAGTATTTT. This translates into CASRVTRGRTDTQYF.

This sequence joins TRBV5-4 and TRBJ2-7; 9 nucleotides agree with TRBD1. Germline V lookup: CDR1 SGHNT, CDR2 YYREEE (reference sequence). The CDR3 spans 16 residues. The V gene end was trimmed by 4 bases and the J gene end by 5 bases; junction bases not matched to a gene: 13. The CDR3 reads CASSLGVGTGTHEQYF. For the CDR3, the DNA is TGTGCCAGCAGCCTGGGGGTGGGGACAGGGACCCACGAGCAGTACTTC.

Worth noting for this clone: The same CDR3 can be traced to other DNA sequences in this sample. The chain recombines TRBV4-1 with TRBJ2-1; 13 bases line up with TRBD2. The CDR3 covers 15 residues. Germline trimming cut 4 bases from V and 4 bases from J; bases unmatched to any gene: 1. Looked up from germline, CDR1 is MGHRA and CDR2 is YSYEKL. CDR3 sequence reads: CASSLGLAGYNEQFF. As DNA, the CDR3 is TGCGCCAGCAGCCTGGGACTAGCGGGGTACAATGAGCAGTTCTTC.

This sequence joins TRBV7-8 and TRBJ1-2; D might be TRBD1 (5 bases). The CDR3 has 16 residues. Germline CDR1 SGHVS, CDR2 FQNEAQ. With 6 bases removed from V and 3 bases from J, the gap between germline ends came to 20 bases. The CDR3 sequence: CASSQISGWGDYGYTF. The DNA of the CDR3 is TGTGCCAGCAGTCAGATTAGTGGTTGGGGGGACTATGGCTACACCTTC.

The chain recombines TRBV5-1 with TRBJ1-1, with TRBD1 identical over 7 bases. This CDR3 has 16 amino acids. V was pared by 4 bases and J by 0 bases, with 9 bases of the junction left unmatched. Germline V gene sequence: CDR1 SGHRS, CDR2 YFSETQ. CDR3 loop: CASSGTDPALNTEAFF. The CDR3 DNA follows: TGCGCCAGCAGCGGGACAGACCCCGCCTTGAACACTGAAGCTTTCTTT.

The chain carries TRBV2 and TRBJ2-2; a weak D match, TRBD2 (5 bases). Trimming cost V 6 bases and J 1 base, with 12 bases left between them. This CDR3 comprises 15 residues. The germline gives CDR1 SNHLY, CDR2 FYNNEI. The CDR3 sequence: CASRGEAVNTGELFF. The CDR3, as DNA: TGTGCCAGCAGGGGAGAGGCCGTGAACACCGGGGAGCTGTTTTTT. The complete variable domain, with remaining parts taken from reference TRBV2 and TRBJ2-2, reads EPEVTQTPSHQVTQMGQEVILRCVPISNHLYFYWYRQILGQKVEFLVSFYNNEISEKSEIFDDQFSVERPDGSNFTLKIRSTKLEDSAMYFCASRGEAVNTGELFFGEGSRLTVL.

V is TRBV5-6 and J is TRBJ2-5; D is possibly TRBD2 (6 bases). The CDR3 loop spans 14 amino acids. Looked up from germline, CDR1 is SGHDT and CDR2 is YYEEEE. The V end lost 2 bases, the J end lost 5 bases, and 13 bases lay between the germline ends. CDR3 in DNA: TGTGCCAGCAGCTTTTATGCGGGGCGGGAGACCCAGTACTTC. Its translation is CASSFYAGRETQYF. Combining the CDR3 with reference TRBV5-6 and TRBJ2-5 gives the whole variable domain DAGVTQSPTHLIKTRGQQVTLRCSPKSGHDTVSWYQQALGQGPQFIFQYYEEEERQRGNFPDRFSGHQFPNYSSELNVNALLLGDSALYLCASSFYAGRETQYFGPGTRLLVL.

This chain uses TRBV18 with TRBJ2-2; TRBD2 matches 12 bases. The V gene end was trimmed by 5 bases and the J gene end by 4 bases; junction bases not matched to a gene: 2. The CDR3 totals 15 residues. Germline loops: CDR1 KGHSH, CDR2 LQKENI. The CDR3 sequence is CASSVTSGSTGELFF. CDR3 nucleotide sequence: TGTGCCAGCTCAGTGACTAGCGGGAGCACCGGGGAGCTGTTTTTT.

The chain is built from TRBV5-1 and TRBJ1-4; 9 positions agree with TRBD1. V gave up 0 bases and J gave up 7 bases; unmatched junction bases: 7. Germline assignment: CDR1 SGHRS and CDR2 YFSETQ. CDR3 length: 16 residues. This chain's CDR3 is CASSLGPGTGSEKLFF. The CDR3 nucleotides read TGCGCCAGCAGCTTGGGTCCGGGGACAGGGAGTGAAAAACTGTTTTTT.

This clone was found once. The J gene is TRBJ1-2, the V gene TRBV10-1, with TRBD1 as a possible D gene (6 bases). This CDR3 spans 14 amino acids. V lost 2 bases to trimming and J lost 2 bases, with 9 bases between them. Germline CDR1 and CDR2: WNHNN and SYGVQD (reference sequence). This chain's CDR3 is CASSEGQPNYGYTF. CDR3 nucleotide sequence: TGCGCCAGCAGTGAGGGACAGCCGAACTATGGCTACACCTTC.

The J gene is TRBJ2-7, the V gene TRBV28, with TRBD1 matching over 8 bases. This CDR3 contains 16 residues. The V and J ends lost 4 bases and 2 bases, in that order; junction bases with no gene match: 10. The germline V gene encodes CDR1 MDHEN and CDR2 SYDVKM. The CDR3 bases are TGTGCCAGCAGTTCCCGGACAGGGAATAGAGCCTACGAGCAGTACTTC. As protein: CASSSRTGNRAYEQYF.

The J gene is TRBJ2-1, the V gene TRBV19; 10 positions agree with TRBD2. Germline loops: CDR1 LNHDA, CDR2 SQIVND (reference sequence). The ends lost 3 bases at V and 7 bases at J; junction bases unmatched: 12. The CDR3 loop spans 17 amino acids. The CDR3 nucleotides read TGTGCCAGTAGTATCCCTAAGTCACGGACTAGCGGAAATGAGCAGTTCTTC. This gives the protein CASSIPKSRTSGNEQFF.

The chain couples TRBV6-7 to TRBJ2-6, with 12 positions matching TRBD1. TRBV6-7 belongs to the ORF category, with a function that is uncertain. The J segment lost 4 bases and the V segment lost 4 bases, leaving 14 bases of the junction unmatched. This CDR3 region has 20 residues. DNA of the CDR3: TGTGCCAGCAGTTCCGCGGGACAGGGGGCTAGCGGGACCGGGGCCAACGTCCTGACTTTC. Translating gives CASSSAGQGASGTGANVLTF.